Presented here are 28 T cell receptor beta chains from one specimen sequenced in a study of T cells in women clearing cervical HPV infection. TCRdb keeps only in-frame clones here, not all; method: immunoSEQ multiplex PCR. The sample holds about 33,000 clones. The sequenced sample was blood buffy coat. The receptors here all came from a woman between 18 and 69 years old with a cervical HPV16 infection that either progressed to CIN3+ or cleared (not recorded which).

About this clone: Sequencing ends 3 residues short of the CDR3 end; the germline J gene provides the rest. This chain uses TRBV19 with TRBJ2-1; D remains unclear. The V end was cut by 5 bases, the J end by 0 bases, with 11 bases between. Germline CDR1 and CDR2: LNHDA and SQIVND (reference sequence). This CDR3 region has 15 residues. Partial CDR3 DNA: TGTGCCAGTAGTGTCACGTCTAGCTCCTACAATGAG. This translates into CASSVTSSSYNE. The entire CDR3 protein is CASSVTSSSYNEQFF.

As regards this clone: The CDR3 end falls 3 residues outside the read, so it is completed with the germline J gene. The rearrangement joins TRBV30 to TRBJ1-2, with D perhaps matching TRBD1 (5 bases). Germline lookup yields CDR1 GTSNPN and CDR2 SVGIG (reference sequence). The CDR3 is made up of 13 amino acids. CDR3 bases read: TGTGCCTGGAGTGTACTCAGGGAGGGGGGC. It specifies CAWSVLREGG. The full CDR3 protein reads CAWSVLREGGYTF.

As for this clone: The read halts 3 residues ahead of the CDR3 end, with the missing end drawn from the germline J gene. The gene calls are TRBV30 and TRBJ1-1; D remains ambiguous. Trimming took off 4 bases at V and 0 bases at J, with 9 bases between the two ends. CDR1 and CDR2 (germline): GTSNPN, SVGIG (reference sequence). The CDR3 contains 13 residues. CDR3 sequence reads: CAWNRGLNTEAFF. Partial CDR3 DNA: TGTGCCTGGAACCGGGGTTTGAACACTGAA. Full variable domain (missing parts from reference TRBV30 and TRBJ1-1): SQTIHQWPATLVQPVGSPLSLECTVEGTSNPNLYWYRQAAGRGLQLLFYSVGIGQISSEVPQNLSASRPQDRQFILSSKKLLLSDSGFYLCAWNRGLNTEAFFGQGTRLTVV.

Points on this clone: The read ends 3 residues shy of where the CDR3 ends; the end is completed using the germline J gene. V is TRBV20-1 and J is TRBJ1-5; D may be TRBD1 (5 bases). The CDR3 is 13 amino acids. Trimming pared 5 bases from V and 3 bases from J, leaving 11 bases between. Per germline, CDR1 DFQATT and CDR2 SNEGSKA (reference sequence). CDR3 sequence reads: CSAPKGPNQPQHF. CDR3 DNA, as far as it was read: TGCAGTGCTCCTAAGGGGCCCAATCAGCCC.

With regard to this clone: The observed sequence ends 3 residues before the CDR3 terminus, with the missing tail filled in from the germline J gene. J is TRBJ2-5 and V is TRBV2; weak D call: TRBD1 (5 bases). V was cut by 8 bases and J by 3 bases, with 7 bases left in between. CDR3 length equals 11 residues. Germline CDR1 SNHLY, CDR2 FYNNEI. CDR3 DNA (partial): TGTGCCAGCGGGGCAGAAGAGACC. As protein: CASGAEET. The CDR3 in its entirety is CASGAEETQYF.

In regard to this clone: The read terminates 3 residues before the CDR3 end, so the remaining end is supplied by the germline J gene. This chain links TRBV5-1 with TRBJ2-2, with 12 bases identical to TRBD1. The CDR3 covers 18 residues. The germline V gene encodes CDR1 SGHRS and CDR2 YFSETQ. The CDR3 loop reads CASSLTGTGGSGANVLFF. Incomplete CDR3 DNA: TGCGCCAGCAGCCTCACCGGGACAGGGGGCTCTGGGGCCAACGTG.

A note on this clone: The read ends 3 residues shy of where the CDR3 ends; the end is completed using the germline J gene. V usage is TRBV12-3 or TRBV12-4 and J usage is TRBJ1-2, with TRBD1 matching 11 bases. V was pared by 1 base and J by 4 bases, with 8 bases of the junction left unmatched. The CDR3 spans 17 residues. The sequenced CDR3 bases are TGTGCCAGCAGTTTAGATTCTAGGGGGACAGGGGGCTATGGC. This translates into CASSLDSRGTGGYG. The whole CDR3 reads CASSLDSRGTGGYGYTF.

Comments on this clone: Read coverage stops 3 residues before the CDR3 terminus; the germline J gene supplies the remainder. The chain uses TRBV6-2 or TRBV6-3 and TRBJ1-2; a possible D gene is TRBD1 (6 bases). The germline V gene has CDR1 MNHEY and CDR2 SVGEGT. This CDR3 contains 14 residues. V was pared by 6 bases and J by 4 bases, with 15 bases between. This chain's CDR3 is CASSPGVHTYGYTF. The part of the CDR3 DNA that was read is TGTGCCAGCAGCCCAGGGGTTCATACCTATGGC.

On this clone itself: The read finishes 3 residues shy of the CDR3 end, and the germline J gene is used to complete it. This chain uses TRBV7-9 with TRBJ1-2, with 9 bases lining up with TRBD1. The CDR3 loop spans 14 amino acids. Germline assignment: CDR1 SEHNR and CDR2 FQNEAQ (reference sequence). CDR3 bases read: TGTGCCAGCAGCCAGACAGGGGGGACGTACGAG. Translating gives CASSQTGGTYE. The entire CDR3 sequence reads CASSQTGGTYEYTF.

Concerning this clone: The read finishes 3 residues shy of the CDR3 end, and the germline J gene is used to complete it. This chain joins TRBV12-3 or TRBV12-4 and TRBJ1-6; D remains unclear. This CDR3 has 12 amino acids. CDR3: CASSSGSATLHF. The DNA read from the CDR3 is TGTGCCAGCAGTTCTGGTTCCGCTACC.

In the case of this clone: The CDR3 end is not reached by the read, which stops 3 residues before it; the germline J gene fills it in. The gene calls are TRBV10-3 and TRBJ1-2, with D uncertain. Trimming left V 5 bases short and J 6 bases short, with 7 bases between. The germline gives CDR1 ENHRY, CDR2 SYGVKD. CDR3 length equals 11 residues. Partial CDR3 DNA: TGTGCCATCAGTTCCCCGGATGGC. It encodes CAISSPDG. The complete CDR3 reads CAISSPDGYTF.

Points on this clone: The read terminates 3 residues ahead of where the CDR3 ends, so the germline J gene completes it. The chain carries TRBV6-1 and TRBJ2-5, with 12 bases fitting TRBD2. Unmatched junction bases numbered 3, after V lost 4 bases and J lost 6 bases. Germline CDR1 MNHNS, CDR2 SASEGT. This CDR3 is built from 14 residues. The DNA read from the CDR3 is TGTGCCAGCAGTGGACTAGCGGGGGAGAAGACC. Translation: CASSGLAGEKT. The CDR3 in full is CASSGLAGEKTQYF.

The sequenced CDR3 bases are TGTGCCAGCAGCGACGGGACAGTAAATTCACCG. It translates to CASSDGTVNSP. The entire CDR3 protein reads CASSDGTVNSPLFF. V is TRBV7-9 and J is TRBJ2-2, with 7 bases aligning to TRBD1. The CDR3 goes on 3 residues after the read ends, and that part is filled in from the germline J gene. In germline, CDR1 is SEHNR, CDR2 FQNEAQ (reference sequence). The CDR3 runs to 14 residues.

As for this clone: The read terminates 3 residues ahead of where the CDR3 ends, so the germline J gene completes it. This chain connects TRBV2 to TRBJ2-3; TRBD2 aligns across 7 bases. The CDR3 contains 12 residues. Germline V lookup: CDR1 SNHLY, CDR2 FYNNEI. The CDR3 protein is CASTGGRETQYF. The part of the CDR3 DNA that was read is TGTGCCAGCACCGGGGGGAGGGAGACG.

In regard to this clone: The CDR3 extends 3 residues past the end of the read, so its final part is completed from the germline J gene. This rearrangement joins TRBV5-4 to TRBJ1-1, with TRBD1 as a possible D gene (5 bases). The CDR3 loop spans 15 amino acids. Germline CDR1 SGHNT, CDR2 YYREEE (reference sequence). With 1 base removed from V and 3 bases from J, the gap between germline ends came to 13 bases. The sequenced CDR3 bases are TGTGCCAGCAGCTTGTGGGAGGGGCAGTACACTGAA. It encodes CASSLWEGQYTE. The CDR3 reads in full as CASSLWEGQYTEAFF.

Notes on this clone: Relative to the germline gene, one junction end is altered; a read error may explain this. The DNA ends 3 residues before the CDR3 does, and the rest of the CDR3 is filled in from the germline J gene. Other DNA sequences in the sample encode the same CDR3. The chain employs TRBV18 and TRBJ1-3; 8 bases fit TRBD1. Germline CDR1 and CDR2: KGHSH and LQKENI. The CDR3 consists of 17 residues. The part of the CDR3 DNA that was read is TGTGCCAGCTCCTTGCGGTCACAGGGGGACTCTGGAAACACA. It yields the protein CASSLRSQGDSGNT. The full CDR3 sequence reads CASSLRSQGDSGNTIYF.

For this clone: Read sequence stops 3 residues before the CDR3 end, and the germline J gene provides the missing end. The V and J genes are TRBV7-9 and TRBJ1-2; 7 bases fit TRBD1. V lost 5 bases and J lost 7; bases outside the gene matches: 10. Germline assignment: CDR1 SEHNR and CDR2 FQNEAQ (reference sequence). The CDR3 runs to 14 residues. This CDR3 reads CASSRGQASSGYTF. CDR3 DNA (partial): TGTGCCAGCAGCCGAGGACAGGCCTCCAGTGGC.

Of note for this clone: Sequencing ends 3 residues short of the CDR3 end; the germline J gene provides the rest. The rearrangement joins TRBV6-2 or TRBV6-3 to TRBJ1-2; D is uncertain. Germline values: CDR1 MNHEY, CDR2 SVGEGT. The length of the CDR3 is 15 residues. CDR3 bases read: TGTGCCAGCAGGGGTAGCGGGGATGGCGGCCACGAC. This codes for CASRGSGDGGHD. The full CDR3 is CASRGSGDGGHDYTF.

About this clone itself: The read terminates 3 residues before the CDR3 end, so the remaining end is supplied by the germline J gene. This sequence joins TRBV7-3 and TRBJ2-1; the match to TRBD2 covers 12 bases. Germline-derived CDR1 and CDR2 are SGHTA and FQGTGA. Trimming cost V 6 bases and J 0 bases; bases outside gene matches: 3. CDR3 length equals 16 residues. Incomplete CDR3 DNA: TGTGCCAGCAGTGCTAGCGGGGGGGCCTCCTACAATGAG. Translated: CASSASGGASYNE. Given in full, the CDR3 is CASSASGGASYNEQFF.

On this clone itself: With the read ending 3 residues before the CDR3 end, the germline J gene is used to fill in that end. The chain recombines TRBV18 with TRBJ1-2; 8 nucleotides match TRBD1. The CDR3 spans 15 residues. The V gene's germline CDR1 is KGHSH and CDR2 LQKENI. The CDR3: CASSPKDRDEYDYTF. CDR3 bases read: TGTGCCAGCTCACCAAAGGACAGGGACGAGTACGAC.

Turning to this clone: The read halts 3 residues ahead of the CDR3 end, with the missing end drawn from the germline J gene. V and J are TRBV11-3 and TRBJ1-2; D uncertain. V was cut by 1 base and J by 4 bases, with 7 bases left in between. Germline lookup yields CDR1 SGHNT and CDR2 YENEEA. The CDR3 spans 13 residues. CDR3 DNA, as far as it was read: TGTGCCAGCAGCTTAGGTGTCAGCTATGGC. Its protein product is CASSLGVSYG. The entire CDR3 reads CASSLGVSYGYTF.

As concerns this clone: The CDR3 end is not reached by the read, which stops 3 residues before it; the germline J gene fills it in. The chain joins TRBV20-1 to TRBJ1-3, with D possibly being TRBD1 (5 bases). The ends were cut back, 6 bases at V and 3 bases at J, with 12 bases in the middle. The germline gives CDR1 DFQATT, CDR2 SNEGSKA (reference sequence). The length of the CDR3 is 13 residues. CDR3 DNA, as far as it was read: TGCAGTGCCGCCGGGGGAAATGGAAACACC. It encodes CSAAGGNGNT. The entire CDR3 reads CSAAGGNGNTIYF.

About this clone: Germline and junction disagree at one end, which may indicate a read error. Read sequence stops 3 residues before the CDR3 end, and the germline J gene provides the missing end. This same CDR3 is encoded by further DNA sequences in the sample. This rearrangement joins TRBV29-1 to TRBJ1-2, with 12 bases aligning to TRBD1. CDR1 and CDR2 from the germline V gene are SQVTM and ANQGSEA. The CDR3 has 16 residues. This chain's CDR3 is CSVDPGQGADDYGYTF. CDR3 DNA (partial): TGCAGCGTTGATCCGGGACAGGGGGCTGATGACTATGGA.

The CDR3 loop reads CAITRDRLTDTQYF. Incomplete CDR3 DNA: TGTGCCATCACCCGGGACAGGCTTACAGATACG. J is TRBJ2-3 and V is TRBV10-3; 8 bases are shared with TRBD1. The CDR3 is cut off 3 residues early in the read; its end comes from the germline J gene. J gave up 3 bases and V 7 bases, and 6 bases lay outside the gene matches. The germline V gene encodes CDR1 ENHRY and CDR2 SYGVKD. The CDR3 consists of 14 residues.

Concerning this clone: With the read ending 3 residues before the CDR3 end, the germline J gene is used to fill in that end. V and J are TRBV7-8 and TRBJ2-3, with TRBD1 matching 8 bases. Germline CDR1 reads SGHVS; CDR2 reads FQNEAQ. This CDR3 has 14 amino acids. Trimming removed 5 bases from V and 5 bases from J; junction bases left unmatched: 6. CDR3 region: CASSRGTGIDTQYF. The sequenced CDR3 bases are TGTGCCAGCAGCCGCGGGACAGGAATAGATACG.

A word on this clone: Read coverage stops 3 residues before the CDR3 terminus; the germline J gene supplies the remainder. V is TRBV2 and J is TRBJ2-3, with 8 bases matching TRBD1. CDR3 size: 15 residues. From germline, CDR1 is SNHLY and CDR2 FYNNEI. Partial CDR3 DNA: TGTGCCAGCAGTGACTGGTCAGGGGGCGCCGAGACG. Protein product: CASSDWSGGAET. The CDR3 in full is CASSDWSGGAETQYF.

The CDR3 protein is CSHRRGPSSSPLHF. Partial CDR3 DNA: TGCAGTCATAGGAGGGGGCCCAGTTCTTCACCC. This sequence joins TRBV20-1 and TRBJ1-6, with 7 bases lining up with TRBD1. The read ends 3 residues early relative to the CDR3; the germline J gene fills the gap. V was clipped by 8 bases and J by 9 bases; unmatched bases: 13. The germline V gene encodes CDR1 DFQATT and CDR2 SNEGSKA (reference sequence). The CDR3 is made up of 14 amino acids.

Incomplete CDR3 DNA: TGTGCCAGCAGTGGGGACACCCGCGTTCAGCCG. This codes for CASSGDTRVQP. The whole CDR3 sequence reads CASSGDTRVQPQYF. The V and J genes are TRBV6-1 and TRBJ2-3; D is perhaps TRBD1 (6 bases). The sequence runs out 3 residues before the end of the CDR3; the remainder is reconstructed from the germline J gene. CDR3 length equals 14 residues. Germline V CDR1 and CDR2: MNHNS, SASEGT.